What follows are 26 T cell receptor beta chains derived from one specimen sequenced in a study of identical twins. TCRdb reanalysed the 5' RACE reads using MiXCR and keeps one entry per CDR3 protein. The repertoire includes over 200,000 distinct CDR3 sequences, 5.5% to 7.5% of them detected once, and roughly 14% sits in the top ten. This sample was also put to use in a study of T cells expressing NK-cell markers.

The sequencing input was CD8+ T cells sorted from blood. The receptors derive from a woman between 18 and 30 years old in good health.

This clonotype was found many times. The CDR3 loop reads CASSSRTGPRYEQYF. The CDR3 DNA reads TGCGCCAGCAGCTCACGGACAGGTCCCCGCTACGAGCAGTACTTC. The chain couples TRBV5-1 to TRBJ2-7, with TRBD1 matching 7 bases. The CDR3 is made up of 15 amino acids. Germline V gives CDR1 SGHRS, CDR2 YFSETQ. The V segment lost 3 bases and the J segment 3 bases; nucleotides outside the gene matches: 9.

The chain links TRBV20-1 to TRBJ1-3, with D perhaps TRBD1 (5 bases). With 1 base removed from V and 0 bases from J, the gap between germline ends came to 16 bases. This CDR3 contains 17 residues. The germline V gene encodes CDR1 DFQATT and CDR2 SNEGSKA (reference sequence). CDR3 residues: CSARGFTDTRSGNTIYF. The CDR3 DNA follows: TGCAGTGCTAGAGGGTTTACGGACACCCGCTCTGGAAACACCATATATTTT.

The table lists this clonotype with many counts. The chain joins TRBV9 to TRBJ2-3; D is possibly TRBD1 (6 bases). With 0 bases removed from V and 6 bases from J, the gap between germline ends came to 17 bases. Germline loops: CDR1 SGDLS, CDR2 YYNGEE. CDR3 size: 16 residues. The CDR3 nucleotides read TGTGCCAGCAGCGTAGCCGGAAGAGGGGGAAGGGATACGCAGTATTTT. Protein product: CASSVAGRGGRDTQYF.

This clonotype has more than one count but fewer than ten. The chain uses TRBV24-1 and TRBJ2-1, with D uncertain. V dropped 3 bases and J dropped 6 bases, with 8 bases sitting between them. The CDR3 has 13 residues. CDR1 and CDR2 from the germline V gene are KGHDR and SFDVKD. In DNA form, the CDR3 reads TGTGCCACCAGTGATGAGCATGGCAATGAGCAGTTCTTC. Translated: CATSDEHGNEQFF.

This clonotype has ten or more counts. The CDR3: CSARGTSGSEQYF. CDR3 nucleotide sequence: TGCAGTGCTAGAGGGACTAGCGGGAGCGAGCAGTACTTC. V is TRBV20-1 and J is TRBJ2-7, with TRBD2 identical over 13 bases. The CDR3 covers 13 residues. V lost 1 base, J lost 6 bases, and 0 bases stayed unmatched. Germline assignment: CDR1 DFQATT and CDR2 SNEGSKA (reference sequence).

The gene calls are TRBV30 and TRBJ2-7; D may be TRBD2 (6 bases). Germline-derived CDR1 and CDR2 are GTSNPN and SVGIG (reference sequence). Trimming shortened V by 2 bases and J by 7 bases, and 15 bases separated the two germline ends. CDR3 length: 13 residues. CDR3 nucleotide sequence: TGTGCCTGGAGTAAAACGGGAGTTGGGGAGCAGTACTTC. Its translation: CAWSKTGVGEQYF.

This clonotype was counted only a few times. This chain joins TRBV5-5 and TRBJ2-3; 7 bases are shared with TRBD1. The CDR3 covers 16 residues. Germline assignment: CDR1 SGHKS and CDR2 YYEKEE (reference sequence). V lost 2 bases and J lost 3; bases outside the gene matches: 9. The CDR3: CASSLETGSRTDTQYF. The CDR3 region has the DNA TGTGCCAGCAGCTTAGAGACAGGGTCGAGGACAGATACGCAGTATTTT.

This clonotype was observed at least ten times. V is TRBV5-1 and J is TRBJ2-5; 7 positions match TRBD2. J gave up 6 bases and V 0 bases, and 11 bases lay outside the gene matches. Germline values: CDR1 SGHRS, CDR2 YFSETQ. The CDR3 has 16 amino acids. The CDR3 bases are TGCGCCAGCAGCTTGGGTAGACTAGCAGCCAAGAAGACCCAGTACTTC. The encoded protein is CASSLGRLAAKKTQYF.

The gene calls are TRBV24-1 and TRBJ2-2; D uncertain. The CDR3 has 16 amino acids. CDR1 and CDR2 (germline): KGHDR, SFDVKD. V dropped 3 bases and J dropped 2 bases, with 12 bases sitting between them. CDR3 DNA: TGTGCCACCAGTGATGGGTCTCTTGCCAACACCGGGGAGCTGTTTTTT. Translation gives CATSDGSLANTGELFF.

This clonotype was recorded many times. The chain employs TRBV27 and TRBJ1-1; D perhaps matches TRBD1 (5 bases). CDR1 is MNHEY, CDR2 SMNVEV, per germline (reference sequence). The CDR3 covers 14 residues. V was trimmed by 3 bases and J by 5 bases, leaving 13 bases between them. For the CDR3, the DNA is TGTGCCAGCAGTTTGGGGCGGTGGGGGACTGAAGCTTTCTTT. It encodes CASSLGRWGTEAFF.

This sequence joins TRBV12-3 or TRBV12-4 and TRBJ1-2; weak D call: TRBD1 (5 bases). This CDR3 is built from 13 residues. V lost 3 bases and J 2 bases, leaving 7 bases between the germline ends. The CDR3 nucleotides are TGTGCCAGCAGTTTTGAGGGGAACTATGGCTACACCTTC. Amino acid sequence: CASSFEGNYGYTF.

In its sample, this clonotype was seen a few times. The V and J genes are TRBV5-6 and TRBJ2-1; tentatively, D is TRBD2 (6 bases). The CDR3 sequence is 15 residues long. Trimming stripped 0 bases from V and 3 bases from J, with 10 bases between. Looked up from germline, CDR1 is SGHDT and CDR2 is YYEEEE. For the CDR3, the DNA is TGTGCCAGCAGCTTGGCCGGGACTTACTACAATGAGCAGTTCTTC. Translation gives CASSLAGTYYNEQFF.

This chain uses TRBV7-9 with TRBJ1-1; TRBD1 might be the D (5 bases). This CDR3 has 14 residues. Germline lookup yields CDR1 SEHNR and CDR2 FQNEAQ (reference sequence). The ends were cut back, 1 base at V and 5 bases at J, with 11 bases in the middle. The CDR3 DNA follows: TGTGCCAGCAGCTTAGTTACGGGGGTAACTGAAGCTTTCTTT. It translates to CASSLVTGVTEAFF.

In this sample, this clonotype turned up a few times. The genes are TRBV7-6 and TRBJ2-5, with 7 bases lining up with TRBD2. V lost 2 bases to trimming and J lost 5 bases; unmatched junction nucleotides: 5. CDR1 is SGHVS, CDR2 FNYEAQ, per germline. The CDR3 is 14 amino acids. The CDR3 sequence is CASSLRAGEETQYF. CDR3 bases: TGTGCCAGCAGCTTAAGGGCGGGGGAGGAGACCCAGTACTTC.

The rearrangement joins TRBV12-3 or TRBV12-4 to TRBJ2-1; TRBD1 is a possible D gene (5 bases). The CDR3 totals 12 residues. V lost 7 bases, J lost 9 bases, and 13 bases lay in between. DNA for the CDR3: TGTGCCAGCAAGGGGCCCACCGGTGAGCAGTTCTTC. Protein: CASKGPTGEQFF.

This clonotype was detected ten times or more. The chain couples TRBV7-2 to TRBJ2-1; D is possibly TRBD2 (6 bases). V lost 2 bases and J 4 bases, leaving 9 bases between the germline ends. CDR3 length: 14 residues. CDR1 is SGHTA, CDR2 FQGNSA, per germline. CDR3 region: CASSLMGGYNEQFF. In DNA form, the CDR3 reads TGTGCCAGCAGCTTAATGGGGGGTTACAATGAGCAGTTCTTC.

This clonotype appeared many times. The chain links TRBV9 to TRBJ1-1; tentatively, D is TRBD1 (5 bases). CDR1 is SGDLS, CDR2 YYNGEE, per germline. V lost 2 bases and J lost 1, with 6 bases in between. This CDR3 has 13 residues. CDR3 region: CASSVGTNTEAFF. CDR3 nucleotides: TGTGCCAGCAGCGTGGGGACGAACACTGAAGCTTTCTTT.

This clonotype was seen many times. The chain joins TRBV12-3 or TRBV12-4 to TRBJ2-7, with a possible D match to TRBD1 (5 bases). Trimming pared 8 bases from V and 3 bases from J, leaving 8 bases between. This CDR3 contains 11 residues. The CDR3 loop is CASRRGYEQYF. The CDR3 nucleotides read TGTGCCAGCCGAAGGGGCTACGAGCAGTACTTC.

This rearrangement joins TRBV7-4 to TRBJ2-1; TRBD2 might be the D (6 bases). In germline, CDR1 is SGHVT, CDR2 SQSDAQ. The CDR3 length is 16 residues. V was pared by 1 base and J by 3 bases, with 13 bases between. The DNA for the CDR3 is TGTGCCAGCAGCTTAGAAGCTAGCGAGTTCTACAATGAGCAGTTCTTC. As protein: CASSLEASEFYNEQFF. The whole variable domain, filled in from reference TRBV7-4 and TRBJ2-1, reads GAGVSQSPRYKVAKRGRDVALRCDSISGHVTLYWYRQTLGQGSEVLTYSQSDAQRDKSGRPSGRFSAERPERSVSTLKIQRTEQGDSAVYLCASSLEASEFYNEQFFGPGTRLTVL.

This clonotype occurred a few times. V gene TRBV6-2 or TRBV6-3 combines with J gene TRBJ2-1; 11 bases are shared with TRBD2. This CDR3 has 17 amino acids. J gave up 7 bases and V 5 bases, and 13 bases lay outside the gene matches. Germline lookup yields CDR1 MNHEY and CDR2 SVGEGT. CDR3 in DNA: TGTGCCAGCAGTCAACCTCCTCTAGCGGGAGGATCGAATGAGCAGTTCTTC. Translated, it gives CASSQPPLAGGSNEQFF.

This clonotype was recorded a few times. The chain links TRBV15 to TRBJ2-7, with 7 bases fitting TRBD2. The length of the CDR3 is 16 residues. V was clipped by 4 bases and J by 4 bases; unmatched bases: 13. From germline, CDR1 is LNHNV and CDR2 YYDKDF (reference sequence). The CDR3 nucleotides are TGTGCCACCAGCATAGGAACCGGGACGGGGGGATACGAGCAGTACTTC. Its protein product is CATSIGTGTGGYEQYF. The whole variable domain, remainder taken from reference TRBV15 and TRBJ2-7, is DAMVIQNPRYQVTQFGKPVTLSCSQTLNHNVMYWYQQKSSQAPKLLFHYYDKDFNNEADTPDNFQSRRPNTSFCFLDIRSPGLGDTAMYLCATSIGTGTGGYEQYFGPGTRLTVT.

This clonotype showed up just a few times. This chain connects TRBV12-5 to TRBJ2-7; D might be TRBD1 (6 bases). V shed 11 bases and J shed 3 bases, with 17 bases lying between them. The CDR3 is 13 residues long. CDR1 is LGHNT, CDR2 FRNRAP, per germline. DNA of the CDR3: TGTGCTTCCCGTGATGACAGGATCTACGAGCAGTACTTC. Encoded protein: CASRDDRIYEQYF.

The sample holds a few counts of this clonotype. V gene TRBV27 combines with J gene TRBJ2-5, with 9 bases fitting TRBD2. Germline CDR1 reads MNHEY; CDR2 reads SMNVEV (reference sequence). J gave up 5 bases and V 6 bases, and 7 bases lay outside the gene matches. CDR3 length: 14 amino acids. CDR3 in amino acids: CASRLVAGEETQYF. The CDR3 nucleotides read TGTGCCAGCAGACTAGTAGCGGGGGAGGAGACCCAGTACTTC.

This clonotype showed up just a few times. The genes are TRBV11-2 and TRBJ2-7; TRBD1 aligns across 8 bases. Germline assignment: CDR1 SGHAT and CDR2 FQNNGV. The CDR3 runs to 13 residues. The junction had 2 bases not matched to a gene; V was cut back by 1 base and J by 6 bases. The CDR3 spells CASSLATGVEQYF. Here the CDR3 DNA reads TGTGCCAGCAGCTTAGCGACAGGGGTCGAGCAGTACTTC.

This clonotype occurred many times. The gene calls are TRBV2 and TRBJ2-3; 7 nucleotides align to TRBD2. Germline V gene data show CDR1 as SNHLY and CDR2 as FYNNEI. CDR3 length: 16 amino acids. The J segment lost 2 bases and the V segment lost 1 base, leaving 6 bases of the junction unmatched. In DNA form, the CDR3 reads TGTGCCAGCAGTGAAGTTAAGGCGGGAGTCACAGATACGCAGTATTTT. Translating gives CASSEVKAGVTDTQYF.

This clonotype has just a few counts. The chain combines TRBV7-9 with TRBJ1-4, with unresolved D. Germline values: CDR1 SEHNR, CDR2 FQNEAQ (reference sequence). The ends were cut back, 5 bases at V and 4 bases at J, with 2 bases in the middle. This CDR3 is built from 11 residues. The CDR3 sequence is CASSNNEKLFF. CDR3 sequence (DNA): TGTGCCAGCAGCAATAATGAAAAACTGTTTTTT.